This T cell receptor beta chain was recovered during a study of cytomegalovirus exposure and HLA in healthy donors. Germline-derived CDR1 and CDR2 are SQVTM and ANQGSEA. With 6 bases removed from V and 2 bases from J, the gap between germline ends came to 19 bases. CDR3 size: 15 residues. Use of 60 Vbeta and 13 Jbeta primers characterized the PCR. Clones were sequenced by immunoSEQ multiplex PCR, and TCRdb holds only the in-frame ones, with some missing. The sample consists of over 75,000 clones, roughly three quarters of them appearing once. V gene TRBV29-1 combines with J gene TRBJ1-2; the D gene is possibly TRBD1 (5 bases). The sequence came from a male donor in good health and CMV-seropositive. Sequencing was carried out using PBMCs. The CDR3 loop reads CSVVMVGGGNYGYTF. The DNA for the CDR3 is TGCAGCGTCGTCATGGTGGGGGGTGGCAACTATGGCTACACCTTC.